Included here is one T cell receptor beta chain sequence, with context. TCRdb's table, derived via immunoSEQ multiplex PCR, lists solely in-frame clones and lacks some. There are about 440,000 clones in the sample; around 91% occur only once, and about 0.6% lies in the top ten. The sample comes from a study of blood T cell repertoires in COVID-19. This CDR3 comprises 13 residues. V was pared by 4 bases and J by 10 bases, with 14 bases between. This receptor was taken from a man younger than 30 who had recovered from COVID-19. What was sequenced was PBMCs or T cells enriched from blood (not recorded which). The V call is TRBV12-3 or TRBV12-4, the J call TRBJ2-1; D might be TRBD2 (6 bases). CDR3 sequence (DNA): TGTGCCAGCAGTTATGGGGCGGGGAGGGAGCAGTTCTTC. Amino acid sequence: CASSYGAGREQFF.